This passage covers 20 T cell receptor beta chains from one sample sequenced in a study of shared clonotypes between healthy human individuals. Terminally differentiated effector memory CD45RA+ cells were excluded by CCR7 positive selection of CD45RO-negative cells. Sequencing was performed with immunoSEQ multiplex PCR; in TCRdb, only in-frame clones are kept and a portion is missing. The table has hundreds of thousands of clones, 95% to 96% seen once; the top ten hold 0.11%. What was sequenced was naive CD8+ T cells sorted from blood. Receptor source: a young woman in good health.

The chain has TRBV7-9 and TRBJ2-1; 9 bases agree with TRBD1. This CDR3 comprises 17 residues. CDR1 and CDR2 from the germline V gene are SEHNR and FQNEAQ (reference sequence). V was clipped by 5 bases and J by 0 bases; unmatched bases: 8. This CDR3 reads CASSPTGGKSSYNEQFF. CDR3 coding DNA: TGTGCCAGCAGCCCCACAGGGGGCAAGAGCTCCTACAATGAGCAGTTCTTC.

The CDR3 protein is CATGTTGNEQFF. The CDR3 DNA sequence: TGTGCCACCGGGACGACGGGGAATGAGCAGTTCTTC. This sequence joins TRBV11-1 and TRBJ2-1, with D possibly called TRBD1 or TRBD2 (5 bases each). This CDR3 region has 12 residues. Germline loops: CDR1 SGHAT, CDR2 FQDESV (reference sequence). The V gene lost 10 bases and the J gene lost 7 bases, with 14 bases spanning the gap.

The V and J genes are TRBV27 and TRBJ2-1, with D possibly being TRBD1 (6 bases). Germline V gene lookup returns CDR1 MNHEY and CDR2 SMNVEV (reference sequence). The CDR3 consists of 13 residues. V lost 3 bases, J lost 7 bases, and 10 bases lay in between. In DNA form, the CDR3 reads TGTGCCAGCAGTTTGGGGACACTAAATGAGCAGTTCTTC. Protein product: CASSLGTLNEQFF.

The J gene is TRBJ1-2, the V gene TRBV7-8; D remains unclear. The ends were cut back, 1 base at V and 7 bases at J, with 7 bases in the middle. CDR3 length: 12 residues. Looked up from germline, CDR1 is SGHVS and CDR2 is FQNEAQ. As DNA, the CDR3 is TGTGCCAGCAGCTTAGGCGGCGGTGGCTACACCTTC. It is translated as CASSLGGGGYTF.

The J gene is TRBJ2-4, the V gene TRBV11-3, with 8 bases identical to TRBD1. The length of the CDR3 is 19 residues. CDR1 and CDR2 (germline): SGHNT, YENEEA. Trimming removed 7 bases from V and 0 bases from J; junction bases left unmatched: 17. Here the CDR3 DNA reads TGTGCCAGCACCCTCGGACAGGGTAACACCCGACTAGCCAAAAACATTCAGTACTTC. The encoded protein is CASTLGQGNTRLAKNIQYF.

The chain employs TRBV28 and TRBJ2-3; 9 bases fit TRBD2. Germline-derived CDR1 and CDR2 are MDHEN and SYDVKM. Losses at the gene ends were 6 bases for V and 2 bases for J; bases not matched to a gene: 9. This CDR3 spans 16 amino acids. The CDR3 sequence is CASSPRREGYTDTQYF. CDR3 sequence (DNA): TGTGCCAGCAGCCCCCGGCGGGAGGGATACACAGATACGCAGTATTTT.

V is TRBV28 and J is TRBJ1-1, with no clear D. The germline V gene has CDR1 MDHEN and CDR2 SYDVKM. This CDR3 contains 19 residues. Trimming removed 10 bases from V and 3 bases from J, with 33 bases in between. CDR3 bases: TGTGCCATCAGGCGCCCAGCATTGTGGGAACTAAGGCCATACACTGAAGCTTTCTTT. Its protein product is CAIRRPALWELRPYTEAFF.

The rearrangement links TRBV27 to TRBJ2-7; weak D call: TRBD2 (5 bases). V lost 6 bases and J lost 6, with 18 bases in between. The CDR3 is made up of 14 amino acids. Germline lookup yields CDR1 MNHEY and CDR2 SMNVEV (reference sequence). CDR3 coding DNA: TGTGCCAGCAGGAGCATAGCAGCGGAGCGCGAGCAGTACTTC. Translation: CASRSIAAEREQYF.

In the case of this clone: Other nucleotide sequences from this sample produce the same CDR3. V gene TRBV7-9 combines with J gene TRBJ2-3, with D unresolved. Germline loops: CDR1 SEHNR, CDR2 FQNEAQ (reference sequence). The CDR3 contains 12 residues. V was clipped by 3 bases and J by 3 bases, with 4 bases between them. CDR3 in amino acids: CASSFGTDTQYF. In nucleotides, the CDR3 is TGTGCCAGCAGCTTCGGAACAGATACGCAGTATTTT. The full variable domain, its missing parts supplied by reference TRBV7-9 and TRBJ2-3, is DTGVSQNPRHKITKRGQNVTFRCDPISEHNRLYWYRQTLGQGPEFLTYFQNEAQLEKSRLLSDRFSAERPKGSFSTLEIQRTEQGDSAMYLCASSFGTDTQYFGPGTRLTVL.

CDR3 nucleotides: TGCAGCGCTGAGACAGGGGACTCCTACGAGCAGTACTTC. It encodes CSAETGDSYEQYF. The chain has TRBV29-1 and TRBJ2-7; 8 positions match TRBD1. Germline-derived CDR1 and CDR2 are SQVTM and ANQGSEA. Trimming at V came to 7 bases and at J to 0 bases, leaving 5 bases not matched to a gene. This CDR3 is built from 13 residues.

The CDR3 DNA reads as TGTGCCAGCAGCTTGGCCGAGGGGGGCCCCCCTGAAGCTTTCTTT. Encoded protein: CASSLAEGGPPEAFF. The chain couples TRBV5-4 to TRBJ1-1; perhaps TRBD1 as D (6 bases). Germline CDR1 and CDR2: SGHNT and YYREEE (reference sequence). The ends were cut back, 0 bases at V and 6 bases at J, with 15 bases in the middle. The CDR3 is made up of 15 amino acids.

The table lists this clone with a count of one. The chain carries TRBV5-7 and TRBJ2-5; either TRBD1 or TRBD2 may supply D (6 bases each). TRBV5-7 is noted as an ORF with a role that remains uncertain. The V and J ends lost 0 bases and 5 bases respectively, with 11 bases between them. The CDR3 loop spans 14 amino acids. For the CDR3, the DNA is TGTGCCAGCAGCTTGGTTCAGGGGAGGGAGACCCAGTACTTC. As protein: CASSLVQGRETQYF.

The chain has TRBV7-9 and TRBJ2-5; D tentatively fits TRBD1 or TRBD2 (5 bases each). This CDR3 region has 15 residues. CDR1 is SEHNR, CDR2 FQNEAQ, per germline (reference sequence). V lost 5 bases to trimming and J lost 1 base, with 14 bases between them. Here the CDR3 reads CASSNRRDPQETQYF. The CDR3 nucleotides are TGTGCCAGCAGCAATAGACGGGACCCCCAAGAGACCCAGTACTTC.

The chain carries TRBV27 and TRBJ2-2; possibly TRBD2 for D (6 bases). Germline values: CDR1 MNHEY, CDR2 SMNVEV (reference sequence). V lost 0 bases to trimming and J lost 0 bases, with 8 bases between them. The CDR3 runs 16 residues. The CDR3 region is CASSLSRGSNTGELFF. In DNA, the CDR3 is TGTGCCAGCAGTTTATCGCGGGGATCGAACACCGGGGAGCTGTTTTTT.

The chain is built from TRBV4-1 and TRBJ2-3, with D possibly called TRBD1 or TRBD2 (6 bases each). Germline assignment: CDR1 MGHRA and CDR2 YSYEKL. Between the trimmed V and J ends, which lost 3 bases and 4 bases, there was a span of 11 bases. This CDR3 comprises 14 residues. In DNA, the CDR3 is TGCGCCAGCAGCCAGGAGGGGGAGGCAGATACGCAGTATTTT. Translating gives CASSQEGEADTQYF.

CDR3 nucleotides: TGTGCCAGCACATTATTAGCGGGAGCGGAAAACGAGCAGTACTTC. As protein: CASTLLAGAENEQYF. The rearrangement links TRBV28 to TRBJ2-7; 9 bases agree with TRBD2. This CDR3 contains 15 residues. The V and J ends lost 7 bases and 5 bases, in that order; junction bases with no gene match: 12. Germline V lookup: CDR1 MDHEN, CDR2 SYDVKM.

This clone was seen only once. The chain recombines TRBV2 with TRBJ1-1; 8 bases are shared with TRBD1. V trimming: 10 bases; J trimming: 6 bases; junction bases outside the gene matches: 10. This CDR3 spans 13 amino acids. Germline-derived CDR1 and CDR2 are SNHLY and FYNNEI. The CDR3 DNA reads TGTGCCATCCAGGGGGCTAGGGTCGCTGAAGCTTTCTTT. It translates to CAIQGARVAEAFF.

The CDR3 region is CSVTGGTIFYEQYF. In DNA, the CDR3 is TGCAGCGTCACCGGGGGGACGATTTTCTACGAGCAGTACTTC. The chain carries TRBV29-1 and TRBJ2-7; 7 bases are a match to TRBD2. CDR1 is SQVTM and CDR2 is ANQGSEA in the germline V gene. The J segment lost 3 bases and the V segment lost 6 bases, leaving 11 bases of the junction unmatched. CDR3 length: 14 residues.

The CDR3 DNA is TGTGCCACCTCTACCGGGACAGAAAACATCGGCACTGAAGCTTTCTTT. This translates into CATSTGTENIGTEAFF. The J gene is TRBJ1-1, the V gene TRBV2; 7 nucleotides agree with TRBD1. The CDR3 covers 16 residues. CDR1 SNHLY and CDR2 FYNNEI come from the germline V gene. V was pared by 10 bases and J by 4 bases, with 18 bases of the junction left unmatched.

The rearrangement links TRBV27 to TRBJ1-2; D gene ambiguous. Trimming cost V 4 bases and J 2 bases, with 8 bases left between them. Germline assignment: CDR1 MNHEY and CDR2 SMNVEV (reference sequence). The CDR3 contains 13 residues. In DNA, the CDR3 is TGTGCCAGCAGTTACAGCCCCAACTATGGCTACACCTTC. Translating gives CASSYSPNYGYTF.